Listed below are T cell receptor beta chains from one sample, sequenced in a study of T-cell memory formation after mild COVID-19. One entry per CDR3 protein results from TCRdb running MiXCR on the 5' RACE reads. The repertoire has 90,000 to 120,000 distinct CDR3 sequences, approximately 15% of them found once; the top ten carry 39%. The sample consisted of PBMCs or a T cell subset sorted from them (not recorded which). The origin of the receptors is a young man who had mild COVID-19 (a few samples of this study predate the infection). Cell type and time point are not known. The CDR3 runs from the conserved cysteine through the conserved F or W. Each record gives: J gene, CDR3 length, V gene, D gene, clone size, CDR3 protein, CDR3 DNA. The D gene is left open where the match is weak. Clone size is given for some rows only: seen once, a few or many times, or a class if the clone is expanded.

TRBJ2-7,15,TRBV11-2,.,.,CASSLDPRWIYEQYF,TGTGCCAGCAGCTTAGATCCCCGGTGGATCTACGAGCAGTACTTC
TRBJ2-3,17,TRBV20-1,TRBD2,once,CSARDPASGVGTDTQYF,TGCAGTGCTAGAGATCCAGCTAGCGGGGTGGGCACAGATACGCAGTATTTT
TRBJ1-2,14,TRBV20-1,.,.,CSARDPIGYYGYTF,TGCAGTGCTAGAGATCCGATTGGCTACTATGGCTACACCTTC
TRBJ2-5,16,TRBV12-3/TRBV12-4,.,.,CASISSAGGLQETQYF,TGTGCCAGCATTTCCTCCGCCGGCGGGTTACAAGAGACCCAGTACTTC
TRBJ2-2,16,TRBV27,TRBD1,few,CASSLSDRGNTGELFF,TGTGCCAGCAGTTTATCCGACAGGGGGAACACCGGGGAGCTGTTTTTT
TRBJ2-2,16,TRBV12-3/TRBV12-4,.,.,CASSGPAGVTTGELFF,TGTGCCAGCAGTGGCCCGGCAGGGGTAACCACCGGGGAGCTGTTTTTT
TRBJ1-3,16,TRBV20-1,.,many,CSAIGPRKTDGNTIYF,TGCAGTGCCATAGGACCTCGAAAGACTGATGGAAACACCATATATTTT
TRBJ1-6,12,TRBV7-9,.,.,CASSLGGSPLHF,TGTGCCAGCAGCTTAGGGGGTTCACCCCTCCACTTT
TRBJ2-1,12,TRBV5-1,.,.,CASRDEGNEQFF,TGCGCCAGCAGGGACGAGGGGAATGAGCAGTTCTTC
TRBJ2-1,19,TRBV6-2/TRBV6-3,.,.,CASRPDGTLVPSSYNEQFF,TGTGCCAGCCGGCCTGACGGGACGTTGGTCCCTAGCTCCTACAATGAGCAGTTCTTC
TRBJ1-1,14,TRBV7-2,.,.,CASSYLTGTAEAFF,TGTGCCAGCAGCTACTTGACAGGCACAGCTGAAGCTTTCTTT
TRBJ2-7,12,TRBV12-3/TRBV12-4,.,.,CASSFRGHEQYF,TGTGCCAGCAGTTTTAGAGGGCACGAGCAGTACTTC
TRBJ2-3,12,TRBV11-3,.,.,CASSSDIDTQYF,TGTGCCAGCAGCTCGGATATAGATACGCAGTATTTT
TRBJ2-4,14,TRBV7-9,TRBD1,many,CASSPPDRGNIQYF,TGTGCCAGCAGCCCCCCCGACAGGGGAAACATTCAGTACTTC
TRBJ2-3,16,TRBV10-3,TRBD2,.,CAISGPSGDGTDTQYF,TGTGCCATCAGTGGGCCTAGCGGGGATGGCACAGATACGCAGTATTTT
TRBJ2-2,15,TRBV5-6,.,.,CASSSVSGYTGELFF,TGTGCCAGCAGCTCAGTATCAGGGTACACCGGGGAGCTGTTTTTT
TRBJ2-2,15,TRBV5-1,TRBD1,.,CASSTYRGDTGELFF,TGCGCCAGCAGCACCTACAGGGGCGACACCGGGGAGCTGTTTTTT
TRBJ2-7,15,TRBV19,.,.,CASSIGHPSSYEQYF,TGTGCCAGTAGTATCGGCCACCCCAGCTCCTACGAGCAGTACTTC
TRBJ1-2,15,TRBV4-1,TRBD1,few,CASSQKTGEIYGYTF,TGCGCCAGCAGCCAGAAGACAGGGGAAATCTATGGCTACACCTTC
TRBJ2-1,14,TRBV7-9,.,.,CASSPGTPYNEQFF,TGTGCCAGCAGCCCCGGGACTCCCTACAATGAGCAGTTCTTC
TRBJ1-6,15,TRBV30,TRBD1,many,CAWRGDRTYNSPLHF,TGTGCCTGGAGGGGGGACAGGACCTATAATTCACCCCTCCACTTT
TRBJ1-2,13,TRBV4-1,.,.,CASSQVWEYGYTF,TGCGCCAGCAGCCAAGTCTGGGAATATGGCTACACCTTC
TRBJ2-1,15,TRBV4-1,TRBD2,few,CASSLASGGAYEQFF,TGCGCCAGCAGCCTTGCTAGCGGGGGGGCCTATGAGCAGTTCTTC
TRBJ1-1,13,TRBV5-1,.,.,CASSWQGNTEAFF,TGCGCCAGCAGCTGGCAGGGGAACACTGAAGCTTTCTTT
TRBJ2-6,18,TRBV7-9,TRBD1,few,CASRGPTGDWAGANVLTF,TGTGCCAGCAGGGGCCCGACAGGGGATTGGGCTGGGGCCAACGTCCTGACTTTC
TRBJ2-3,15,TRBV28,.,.,CASSPLISYTDTQYF,TGTGCCAGCAGCCCCCTTATTTCCTACACAGATACGCAGTATTTT
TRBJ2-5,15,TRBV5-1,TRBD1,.,CASAPFGTGQETQYF,TGCGCCAGCGCACCTTTCGGGACAGGTCAAGAGACCCAGTACTTC
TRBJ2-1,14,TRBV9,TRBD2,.,CASTSSGGAHEQFF,TGTGCCAGCACCAGCAGCGGGGGGGCTCATGAGCAGTTCTTC
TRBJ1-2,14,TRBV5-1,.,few,CASSLAPSVNGYTF,TGCGCCAGCAGCTTGGCGCCCAGCGTAAATGGCTACACCTTC
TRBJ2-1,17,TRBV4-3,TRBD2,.,CASSQDSGGAFYNEQFF,TGCGCCAGCAGCCAAGATAGCGGGGGGGCCTTTTACAATGAGCAGTTCTTC
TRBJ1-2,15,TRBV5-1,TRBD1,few,CASRPGQGRLPGYTF,TGCGCCAGCAGACCCGGACAGGGGCGGTTGCCAGGCTACACCTTC
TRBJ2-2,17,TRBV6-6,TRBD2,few,CASSYSFSGGNTGELFF,TGTGCCAGCAGTTACTCCTTTAGCGGGGGGAACACCGGGGAGCTGTTTTTT
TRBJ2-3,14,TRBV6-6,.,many,CASSYSHGTDTQYF,TGTGCCAGCAGTTACTCGCATGGGACAGATACGCAGTATTTT
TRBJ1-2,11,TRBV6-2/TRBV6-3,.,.,CASSFRFGYTF,TGTGCCAGCAGTTTCCGCTTTGGCTACACCTTC
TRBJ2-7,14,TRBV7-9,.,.,CASSFESADHEQYF,TGTGCCAGCAGCTTTGAATCGGCAGACCACGAGCAGTACTTC
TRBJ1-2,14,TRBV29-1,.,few,CSVVSEAQHYGYTF,TGCAGCGTTGTTTCGGAGGCCCAACACTATGGCTACACCTTC
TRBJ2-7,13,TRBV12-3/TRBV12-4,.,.,CATGASRSYEQYF,TGTGCCACCGGGGCTAGTCGCAGTTACGAGCAGTACTTC
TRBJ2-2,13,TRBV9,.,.,CASSVDGIGELFF,TGTGCCAGCAGCGTAGATGGGATCGGGGAGCTGTTTTTT
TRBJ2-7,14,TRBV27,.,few,CASSFLGDTYEQYF,TGTGCCAGCAGTTTTCTGGGGGACACCTACGAGCAGTACTTC
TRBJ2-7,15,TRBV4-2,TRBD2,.,CASSQGLAPYYEQYF,TGTGCCAGCAGCCAGGGACTAGCGCCCTACTACGAGCAGTACTTC
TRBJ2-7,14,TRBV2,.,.,CARGVTGRSYEQYF,TGTGCCAGAGGGGTGACAGGGAGGTCCTACGAGCAGTACTTC
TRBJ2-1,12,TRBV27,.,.,CATMRAFHEQFF,TGTGCCACCATGAGGGCATTTCATGAGCAGTTCTTC
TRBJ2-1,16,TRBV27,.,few,CASTGTLGPFYNEQFF,TGTGCCAGCACAGGGACCCTTGGACCGTTTTACAATGAGCAGTTCTTC
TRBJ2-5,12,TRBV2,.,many,CASRNAQETQYF,TGTGCCAGCAGAAACGCCCAAGAGACCCAGTACTTC
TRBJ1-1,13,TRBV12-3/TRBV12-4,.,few,CASRQGGVTEAFF,TGTGCCAGCAGACAGGGTGGGGTCACTGAAGCTTTCTTT
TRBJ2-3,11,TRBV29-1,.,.,CSVDTHRTWYF,TGCAGCGTTGACACCCACCGGACATGGTATTTT
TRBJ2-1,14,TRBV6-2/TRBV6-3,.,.,CASSHSAQGGEQFF,TGTGCCAGCAGTCACAGCGCACAGGGCGGTGAGCAGTTCTTC
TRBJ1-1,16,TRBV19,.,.,CASSMSPGHLNTEAFF,TGTGCCAGTAGTATGTCCCCTGGACACTTGAACACTGAAGCTTTCTTT